The following is a T cell receptor beta chain sequence with its context. The record originates from a study of blood T cell repertoires in COVID-19. Across the whole study: Some COVID-19 samples were acute and others convalescent; all came from the United States, Italy and Spain.

This CDR3 spans 13 amino acids. V lost 5 bases to trimming and J lost 12 bases; unmatched junction nucleotides: 7. Authors' data handling: From reference gene primer amplification, estimates of nucleated cell counts were derived. This table comes from immunoSEQ multiplex PCR, and its TCRdb copy is limited to in-frame clones, with some not included. Clone size and the V and J calls come from that table; the DNA yielded D and trimming. The sample yields about 69,000 clones, 82% seen once. The sample consisted of peripheral blood. V gene TRBV12-3 or TRBV12-4 combines with J gene TRBJ2-3, with 11 bases aligning to TRBD2. This sequence originates from a human donor in a cohort sampled during active COVID-19. As DNA, the CDR3 is TGTGCCAGCAGTCTTAGCGGGGGGGCTTTCCAGTATTTT. Translation gives CASSLSGGAFQYF.